Listed below are T cell receptor beta chains from one sample, sequenced in a study of blood T cell repertoires in COVID-19. TCRdb's copy holds only in-frame clones and misses some; the assay was immunoSEQ multiplex PCR. The profile covers about 82,000 clones, with about 89% appearing a single time and around 1.2% taken by the ten largest. Sequences were obtained from PBMCs or T cells enriched from blood (not recorded which). These receptors were collected from a woman in her fifties or sixties with acute COVID-19. Both conserved end residues are part of each CDR3. D genes are given only for firm matches. Rows may omit the clone size; those that give it use once, few, many or a size class.

j_gene: TRBJ2-1
len: 13
abundance: NA
v_gene: TRBV29-1
d_gene: NA
CDR3nt: TGCAGCGTTGTAGAGGCTTCTCACAATGAGCAGTTCTTC
CDR3aa: CSVVEASHNEQFF

j_gene: TRBJ1-1
len: 13
abundance: NA
v_gene: TRBV29-1
d_gene: TRBD1
CDR3nt: TGCAGCGGCGAATCACAGGGGGGGACTGAAGCTTTCTTT
CDR3aa: CSGESQGGTEAFF

j_gene: TRBJ1-2
len: 14
abundance: NA
v_gene: TRBV14
d_gene: TRBD1
CDR3nt: TGTGCCAGCAGCCAGCTAGGGACAGGGATCGGCTACACCTTC
CDR3aa: CASSQLGTGIGYTF

j_gene: TRBJ1-1
len: 14
abundance: NA
v_gene: TRBV19
d_gene: NA
CDR3nt: TGTGCCAGTAGTATAATACAGGGAAACACTGAAGCTTTCTTT
CDR3aa: CASSIIQGNTEAFF

j_gene: TRBJ2-1
len: 17
abundance: few
v_gene: TRBV9
d_gene: TRBD2
CDR3nt: TGTGCCAGCAGCGGTCCCCCCCTAGCGGGAGGTAACAATGAGCAGTTCTTC
CDR3aa: CASSGPPLAGGNNEQFF

j_gene: TRBJ1-5
len: 14
abundance: once
v_gene: TRBV19
d_gene: NA
CDR3nt: TGTGCCACGTCGAGGACAGTTGAGAATCAGCCCCAGCATTTT
CDR3aa: CATSRTVENQPQHF

j_gene: TRBJ2-7
len: 15
abundance: NA
v_gene: TRBV4-3
d_gene: NA
CDR3nt: TGCGCCAGCAGCCAAAGGATAGCGGACTCGGGCGAGCAGTACTTC
CDR3aa: CASSQRIADSGEQYF

j_gene: TRBJ1-2
len: 13
abundance: NA
v_gene: TRBV2
d_gene: TRBD1
CDR3nt: TGTGCCAGCAGTTTCGGGACAGTGAATGGCTACACCTTC
CDR3aa: CASSFGTVNGYTF

j_gene: TRBJ2-3
len: 14
abundance: NA
v_gene: TRBV30
d_gene: TRBD1
CDR3nt: TGTGCCTGGAGCAAGGGACAGGGGGCTGATACGCAGTATTTT
CDR3aa: CAWSKGQGADTQYF

j_gene: TRBJ2-3
len: 15
abundance: NA
v_gene: TRBV5-4
d_gene: TRBD2
CDR3nt: TGTGCCAGCATGGTGGCGGGAGGGCGCACAGATACGCAGTATTTT
CDR3aa: CASMVAGGRTDTQYF

j_gene: TRBJ1-3
len: 15
abundance: NA
v_gene: TRBV11-2
d_gene: TRBD1
CDR3nt: TGTGCCAGCAGCCTACGGACAGGCTCTGGAAACACCATATATTTT
CDR3aa: CASSLRTGSGNTIYF

j_gene: TRBJ2-7
len: 14
abundance: once
v_gene: TRBV28
d_gene: NA
CDR3nt: TGTGCCAGCAACACCGGGACACCCTCCTACGAGCAGTACTTC
CDR3aa: CASNTGTPSYEQYF

j_gene: TRBJ1-2
len: 18
abundance: NA
v_gene: TRBV3-1/TRBV3-2
d_gene: NA
CDR3nt: TGTGCCAGCAGCCAACTGGTCCAGGGGACGCGGAATAACTATGGCTACACCTTC
CDR3aa: CASSQLVQGTRNNYGYTF

j_gene: TRBJ2-3
len: 17
abundance: NA
v_gene: TRBV21-1
d_gene: NA
CDR3nt: TGTGCCAGCAGCCCCTTAGGAGGGTTTCAGAGCACAGATACGCAGTATTTT
CDR3aa: CASSPLGGFQSTDTQYF

j_gene: TRBJ2-3
len: 17
abundance: NA
v_gene: TRBV7-3
d_gene: TRBD2
CDR3nt: TGTGCCAGCAGCTTATCTAGCGGGAGGGTCGGCACAGATACGCAGTATTTT
CDR3aa: CASSLSSGRVGTDTQYF

j_gene: TRBJ2-3
len: 17
abundance: NA
v_gene: TRBV2
d_gene: TRBD1
CDR3nt: TGTGCCAGCGGCCGGGACAGAGCGACCTTTAGCACAGATACGCAGTATTTT
CDR3aa: CASGRDRATFSTDTQYF

j_gene: TRBJ1-1
len: 17
abundance: NA
v_gene: TRBV7-9
d_gene: NA
CDR3nt: TGTGCCAGCAGCTTAATCCCAGGGTATAGCTTGAACACTGAAGCTTTCTTT
CDR3aa: CASSLIPGYSLNTEAFF

j_gene: TRBJ2-4
len: 14
abundance: NA
v_gene: TRBV9
d_gene: NA
CDR3nt: TGTGCCAGCAGCGTAATTCCCTCCGGGGACATTCAGTACTTC
CDR3aa: CASSVIPSGDIQYF

j_gene: TRBJ2-7
len: 15
abundance: NA
v_gene: TRBV7-2
d_gene: TRBD2
CDR3nt: TGTGCCAGCAGCTTATTGAGCGGGAGCAGCCACGAGCAGTACTTC
CDR3aa: CASSLLSGSSHEQYF

j_gene: TRBJ2-1
len: 13
abundance: NA
v_gene: TRBV12-3/TRBV12-4
d_gene: NA
CDR3nt: TGTGCCAGCAGTTTAAACAGGGTGCATGAGCAGTTCTTC
CDR3aa: CASSLNRVHEQFF

j_gene: TRBJ2-7
len: 15
abundance: NA
v_gene: TRBV4-3
d_gene: NA
CDR3nt: TGCGCCAGCAGCCCTAATCCATCACAGGGTCGCGAGCAGTACTTC
CDR3aa: CASSPNPSQGREQYF

j_gene: TRBJ2-5
len: 14
abundance: NA
v_gene: TRBV19
d_gene: NA
CDR3nt: TGTGCCAGTAGTAAGCTAGCGAGCCAAGAGACCCAGTACTTC
CDR3aa: CASSKLASQETQYF

j_gene: TRBJ1-1
len: 15
abundance: once
v_gene: TRBV19
d_gene: TRBD1
CDR3nt: TGTGCCAGTAGTATGCCAGGGGGCCTGAACACTGAAGCTTTCTTT
CDR3aa: CASSMPGGLNTEAFF

j_gene: TRBJ2-3
len: 15
abundance: NA
v_gene: TRBV20-1
d_gene: TRBD2
CDR3nt: TGCAGTGCTAGTATGCGGGAGGGCGTAACAGATACGCAGTATTTT
CDR3aa: CSASMREGVTDTQYF

j_gene: TRBJ1-1
len: 14
abundance: NA
v_gene: TRBV5-8
d_gene: NA
CDR3nt: TGTGCCAGCAGCTTGTCTTTCAGGAGGACTGAAGCTTTCTTT
CDR3aa: CASSLSFRRTEAFF

j_gene: TRBJ1-3
len: 16
abundance: NA
v_gene: TRBV18
d_gene: TRBD1
CDR3nt: TGTGCCAGCTCACCACCGAACAGGGGGCTTGAAAACACCATATATTTT
CDR3aa: CASSPPNRGLENTIYF

j_gene: TRBJ2-3
len: 15
abundance: NA
v_gene: TRBV23-1
d_gene: NA
CDR3nt: TGCGCCAGCAGTCAATCCCCCAACGGGATGGGTACGCAGTATTTT
CDR3aa: CASSQSPNGMGTQYF

j_gene: TRBJ2-7
len: 15
abundance: once
v_gene: TRBV7-8
d_gene: TRBD1
CDR3nt: TGTGCCAGCAGCGTACGGACAGGGGGCTCGTACGAGCAGTACTTC
CDR3aa: CASSVRTGGSYEQYF

j_gene: TRBJ1-2
len: 13
abundance: NA
v_gene: TRBV10-3
d_gene: TRBD1
CDR3nt: TGTGCCACAGGGGGCAGTTATGACTATGGCTACACCTTC
CDR3aa: CATGGSYDYGYTF

j_gene: TRBJ1-1
len: 15
abundance: NA
v_gene: TRBV5-1
d_gene: TRBD1
CDR3nt: TGCGCCAGCAGCTTGGATGCTGGACAGGGTACTGAAGCTTTCTTT
CDR3aa: CASSLDAGQGTEAFF

j_gene: TRBJ1-2
len: 14
abundance: NA
v_gene: TRBV19
d_gene: NA
CDR3nt: TGTGCCAGTAGTATAGTGGGGGCGGGCTATGGCTACACCTTC
CDR3aa: CASSIVGAGYGYTF

j_gene: TRBJ2-3
len: 14
abundance: once
v_gene: TRBV5-4
d_gene: TRBD2
CDR3nt: TGTGCCGGGATGACTAGCGGAGGGAAGGATACGCAGTATTTT
CDR3aa: CAGMTSGGKDTQYF

j_gene: TRBJ1-3
len: 18
abundance: NA
v_gene: TRBV3-1/TRBV3-2
d_gene: NA
CDR3nt: TGTGCCAGCAGCCAAGATTACTTTGGGAGGAGCTCTGGAAACACCATATATTTT
CDR3aa: CASSQDYFGRSSGNTIYF

j_gene: TRBJ2-5
len: 15
abundance: NA
v_gene: TRBV4-1
d_gene: TRBD2
CDR3nt: TGCGCCAGGAAACCGGGACTAGCGGGAGAGCAGACCCAGTACTTC
CDR3aa: CARKPGLAGEQTQYF

j_gene: TRBJ1-2
len: 13
abundance: NA
v_gene: TRBV19
d_gene: TRBD1
CDR3nt: TGTGCCAGTAGACGGGACAGGAACTATGGCTACACCTTC
CDR3aa: CASRRDRNYGYTF

j_gene: TRBJ1-4
len: 12
abundance: NA
v_gene: TRBV7-9
d_gene: NA
CDR3nt: TGTGCCATCGAGACGGGGGATGAAAAACTGTTTTTT
CDR3aa: CAIETGDEKLFF

j_gene: TRBJ2-7
len: 14
abundance: NA
v_gene: TRBV3-1/TRBV3-2
d_gene: TRBD2
CDR3nt: TGTGCCAGCAGGATGACTAGCTGGGAGGGCGAGCAGTACTTC
CDR3aa: CASRMTSWEGEQYF

j_gene: TRBJ2-7
len: 14
abundance: NA
v_gene: TRBV3-1/TRBV3-2
d_gene: NA
CDR3nt: TGTGCCAGCAGCCCCCAGAGGCCGGGGTTCGAGCAGTACTTC
CDR3aa: CASSPQRPGFEQYF

j_gene: TRBJ1-1
len: 16
abundance: NA
v_gene: TRBV7-8
d_gene: TRBD1
CDR3nt: TGTGCCAGCAGCTTATATACAGGGGCCGCGAGCACTGAAGCTTTCTTT
CDR3aa: CASSLYTGAASTEAFF

j_gene: TRBJ2-1
len: 15
abundance: NA
v_gene: TRBV2
d_gene: TRBD2
CDR3nt: TGTGCCAGCAGTGGTAATAGCGGGATCGGCAATGAGCAGTTCTTC
CDR3aa: CASSGNSGIGNEQFF

j_gene: TRBJ2-6
len: 17
abundance: NA
v_gene: TRBV25-1
d_gene: NA
CDR3nt: TGTGCCAGCAGTGAATATGATCAACATTCTGGGGCCAACGTCCTGACTTTC
CDR3aa: CASSEYDQHSGANVLTF

j_gene: TRBJ1-5
len: 13
abundance: NA
v_gene: TRBV6-5
d_gene: NA
CDR3nt: TGTGCCAGCAGCCGGACAGAAAATCAGCCCCAGCATTTT
CDR3aa: CASSRTENQPQHF